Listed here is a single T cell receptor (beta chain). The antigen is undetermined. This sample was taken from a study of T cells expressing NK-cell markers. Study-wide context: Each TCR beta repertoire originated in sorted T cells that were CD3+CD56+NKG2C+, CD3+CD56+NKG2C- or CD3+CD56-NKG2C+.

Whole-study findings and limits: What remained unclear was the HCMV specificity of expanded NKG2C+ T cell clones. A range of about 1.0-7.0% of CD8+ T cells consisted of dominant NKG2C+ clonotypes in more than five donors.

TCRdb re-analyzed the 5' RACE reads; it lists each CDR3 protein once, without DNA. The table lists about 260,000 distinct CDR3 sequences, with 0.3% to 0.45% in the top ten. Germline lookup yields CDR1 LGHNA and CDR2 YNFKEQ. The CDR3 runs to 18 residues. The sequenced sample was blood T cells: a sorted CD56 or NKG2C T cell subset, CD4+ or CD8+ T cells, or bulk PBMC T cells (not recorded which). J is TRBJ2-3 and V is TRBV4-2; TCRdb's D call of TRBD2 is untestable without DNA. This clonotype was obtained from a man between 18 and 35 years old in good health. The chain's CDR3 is CASSQQPGLAGDTDTQYF.